Below, one T cell receptor (beta chain) is given with its context. Its antigen remains unknown. This entry comes from a study of cytomegalovirus exposure and HLA in healthy donors. Study at large: Some 80 million unique TCR sequences came from HLA-typed donors in an early release. Among several hundred genotyped donors, about 80% fell in the Caucasian-associated ancestry cluster. Findings and limits, study-wide: A highly shared variant cluster was judged a likely technical artifact. Analysis was carried out at a later point, and it linked a missense DCLRE1C variant to TCR beta V- and J-gene trimming.

Vbeta (60) and Jbeta (13) primers were used in the PCR. Using immunoSEQ multiplex PCR, the repertoire was profiled, and TCRdb retains in-frame clones only, with some absent. The profile shows 150,000 to 250,000 clones, over 75% of them singletons. Germline-derived CDR1 and CDR2 are SQVTM and ANQGSEA. This CDR3 comprises 13 residues. The ends were cut back, 0 bases at V and 8 bases at J, with 14 bases in the middle. The chain recombines TRBV29-1 with TRBJ2-7; the D is unclear. This clonotype originated in a boy aged 2-9 years in good health and CMV-seronegative. Sequences were obtained from PBMCs. The CDR3 DNA reads TGCAGCGTTGAAGATCGGGTCTTGGGTAAGCAGTACTTC. Translation gives CSVEDRVLGKQYF.